This entry lists 10 T cell receptor beta chains sequenced from one sample in a study of blood T cell repertoires in COVID-19. Profiled with immunoSEQ multiplex PCR; TCRdb holds only in-frame clones, not every one. The repertoire consists of roughly 170,000 clones, with approximately 84% occurring once and the leading ten covering approximately 12%. The sequencing sample was made of PBMCs or T cells enriched from blood (not recorded which). Source of these receptors: a man aged 45-60 years who had recovered from COVID-19.

The chain links TRBV5-3 to TRBJ1-2; the match to TRBD1 covers 11 bases. TRBV5-3 is an open reading frame, and its role is uncertain. The J segment lost 3 bases and the V segment lost 3 bases, leaving 4 bases of the junction unmatched. This CDR3 has 15 amino acids. CDR3 bases: TGTGCCAGAAGCTGGGGACAGGGGGTAGACTATGGCTACACCTTC. Translation gives CARSWGQGVDYGYTF.

The V and J genes are TRBV7-3 and TRBJ1-1; TRBD1 matches 8 bases. The CDR3 sequence is 14 residues long. The V segment lost 2 bases and the J segment 1 base; nucleotides outside the gene matches: 0. Germline V gene data show CDR1 as SGHTA and CDR2 as FQGTGA. This chain's CDR3 is CASSLQGANTEAFF. The CDR3 DNA reads as TGTGCCAGCAGCTTACAGGGGGCGAACACTGAAGCTTTCTTT.

DNA for the CDR3: TGTGCCAGCAGCCGAGATCTTAACTATGGCTACACCTTC. It translates to CASSRDLNYGYTF. The chain couples TRBV6-5 to TRBJ1-2; D is uncertain. This CDR3 is built from 13 residues. Trimming shortened V by 6 bases and J by 1 base, and 9 bases separated the two germline ends. Germline V gene data show CDR1 as MNHEY and CDR2 as SVGAGI.

This clone appeared a few times. The V call is TRBV2, the J call TRBJ1-5, with no clear D. This CDR3 region has 12 residues. Trimming took off 7 bases at V and 5 bases at J, with 9 bases between the two ends. Germline CDR1 reads SNHLY; CDR2 reads FYNNEI. The CDR3 is CASNQADQPQHF. The CDR3 DNA sequence: TGTGCCAGCAACCAGGCCGATCAGCCCCAGCATTTT.

This clone was observed a single time. This CDR3 reads CATSDGTASNQPQHF. The CDR3 coding sequence is TGTGCCACCAGTGATGGGACAGCTAGCAATCAGCCCCAGCATTTT. The chain combines TRBV24-1 with TRBJ1-5, with 7 bases aligning to TRBD1. Germline CDR1 reads KGHDR; CDR2 reads SFDVKD. This CDR3 spans 15 amino acids. The trim removed 3 bases at V and 0 bases at J, leaving 1 base unmatched.

The V call is TRBV6-5, the J call TRBJ2-7; TRBD2 aligns across 10 bases. Unmatched junction bases numbered 4, after V lost 0 bases and J lost 5 bases. In germline, CDR1 is MNHEY, CDR2 SVGAGI. CDR3 size: 15 residues. The CDR3 DNA sequence: TGTGCCAGCAGTTACTCTAGCGGGGGGCTGAACGAGCAGTACTTC. It yields the protein CASSYSSGGLNEQYF.

The genes are TRBV29-1 and TRBJ2-2, with no clear D. Per the germline V gene, CDR1 is SQVTM and CDR2 is ANQGSEA. V was cut by 7 bases and J by 2 bases, with 8 bases left in between. The CDR3 has 12 residues. The CDR3 here is CSATSNTGELFF. For the CDR3, the DNA is TGCAGCGCCACTTCAAACACCGGGGAGCTGTTTTTT.

The chain recombines TRBV7-2 with TRBJ1-1, with D possibly TRBD1 on 5 matching bases. The V gene lost 1 base and the J gene lost 6 bases, with 9 bases spanning the gap. Germline CDR1 SGHTA, CDR2 FQGNSA. The CDR3 spans 13 residues. CDR3 loop: CASSLVRGSEAFF. The CDR3 bases are TGTGCCAGCAGCTTAGTGCGGGGCTCTGAAGCTTTCTTT.

V gene TRBV4-3 combines with J gene TRBJ2-3; D is perhaps TRBD2 (7 bases). The V end was cut by 0 bases, the J end by 3 bases, with 16 bases between. Looked up from germline, CDR1 is LGHNA and CDR2 is YSLEER. This CDR3 is built from 17 residues. Here the CDR3 DNA reads TGCGCCAGCAGCCAAGACGTTGGCGGGGGCGGGACAGATACGCAGTATTTT. It specifies CASSQDVGGGGTDTQYF.

The chain has TRBV27 and TRBJ2-1; 12 bases agree with TRBD2. Germline loops: CDR1 MNHEY, CDR2 SMNVEV (reference sequence). Trimming at V came to 2 bases and at J to 5 bases, leaving 4 bases not matched to a gene. The CDR3 extends over 16 amino acids. The CDR3 nucleotides are TGTGCCAGCAGTTTAAGGACTAGCGGGGCCAACAATGAGCAGTTCTTC. Translated, it gives CASSLRTSGANNEQFF.